This record concerns one TCR beta chain sequence. This CDR3 contains 14 residues. Germline V lookup: CDR1 DFQATT, CDR2 SNEGSKA (reference sequence). V was trimmed by 5 bases and J by 2 bases, leaving 16 bases between them. This entry is derived from a study of CD8 T cells in Susac syndrome. High-throughput TCR beta sequencing covered peripheral CD8+ and CD4+ T cells. The multiple sclerosis control cohort comprised treatment-naive individuals presenting with stable or active relapsing-remitting disease. Negative isolation yielded CD8+ and CD4+ T cells; FACS enriched TEMRA cells. cDNA came from 0.5 to 1 ug RNA primed by random hexamers. immunoSEQ multiplex PCR amplified TCR beta CDR3 across 54 Vbeta, 13 Jbeta. TCRdb reanalysed the immunoSEQ multiplex PCR reads using MiXCR and keeps one entry per CDR3 protein. The sample shows about 130,000 distinct CDR3 sequences, approximately 89% of them seen only once.

This clonotype was obtained from a human donor with multiple sclerosis. The sequenced sample consisted of CD8+ T cells from PBMCs. V usage is TRBV20-1 and J usage is TRBJ2-7, with D tentatively TRBD1 (7 bases). The CDR3 region has the DNA TGCAGTGCTGGGCCCCAGGGGGGACCCTACGAGCAGTACTTC. It yields the protein CSAGPQGGPYEQYF.